Sequencing of this T cell receptor (beta chain) was carried out in a study of CD8+ T cells in alopecia areata. The overall study: The duration of tofacitinib was 6 to 18 months, with 6 months off drug afterward.

Regarding the study as a whole: Many expanded lesional clones remained in scalp and blood on tofacitinib.

Extraction of RNA preceded its reverse transcription into cDNA, which served as the sequencing template. The protocol was immunoSEQ multiplex PCR, while the TCRdb copy is restricted to in-frame clones and leaves out a portion. The table shows around 170,000 clones, with 51% occurring only once. This clone was seen more than once but under ten times. The antigen is not known. As for treatment: oral pan-JAK inhibitor, 5-10 mg twice daily. This CDR3 is built from 12 residues. V dropped 8 bases and J dropped 5 bases, with 13 bases sitting between them. CDR1 and CDR2 from the germline V gene are SQVTM and ANQGSEA.

The rearrangement uses TRBV29-1 and TRBJ2-1; D perhaps matches TRBD1 (6 bases). The sequence was obtained from a human donor with alopecia areata. The material sequenced was CD8+ T cells sorted from blood, taken around week 53, from a patient treated with tofacitinib. CDR3 DNA sequence: TGCAGCCTCCACAGGGTGGACAATGAGCAGTTCTTC. Translation gives CSLHRVDNEQFF.